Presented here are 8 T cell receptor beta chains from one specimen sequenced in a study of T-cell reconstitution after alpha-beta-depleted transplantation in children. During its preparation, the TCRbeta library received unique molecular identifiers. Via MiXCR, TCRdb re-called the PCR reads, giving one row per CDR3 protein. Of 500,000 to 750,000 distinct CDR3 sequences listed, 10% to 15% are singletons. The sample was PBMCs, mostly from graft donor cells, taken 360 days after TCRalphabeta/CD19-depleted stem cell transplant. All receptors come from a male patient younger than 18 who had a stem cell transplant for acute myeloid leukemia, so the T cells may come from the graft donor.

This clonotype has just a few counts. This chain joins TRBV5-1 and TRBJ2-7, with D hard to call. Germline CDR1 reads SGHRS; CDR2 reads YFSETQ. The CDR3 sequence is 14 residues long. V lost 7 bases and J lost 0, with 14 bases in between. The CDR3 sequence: CASRPMGTSYEQYF. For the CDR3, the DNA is TGCGCCAGCCGCCCTATGGGAACCTCCTACGAGCAGTACTTC.

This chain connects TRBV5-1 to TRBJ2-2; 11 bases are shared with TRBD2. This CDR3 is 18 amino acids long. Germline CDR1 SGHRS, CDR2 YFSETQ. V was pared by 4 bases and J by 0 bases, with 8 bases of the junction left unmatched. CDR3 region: CASSRRLAGRPNTGELFF. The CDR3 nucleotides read TGCGCCAGCAGCCGTAGACTAGCGGGAAGACCGAACACCGGGGAGCTGTTTTTT.

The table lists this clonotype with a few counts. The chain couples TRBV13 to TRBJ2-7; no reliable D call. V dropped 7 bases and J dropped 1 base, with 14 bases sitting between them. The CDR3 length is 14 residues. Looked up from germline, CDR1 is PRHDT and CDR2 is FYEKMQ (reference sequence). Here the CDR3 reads CASTQAGGSYEQYF. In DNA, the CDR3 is TGTGCCAGCACCCAGGCAGGCGGTTCCTACGAGCAGTACTTC. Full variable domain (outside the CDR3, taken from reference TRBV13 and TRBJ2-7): AAGVIQSPRHLIKEKRETATLKCYPIPRHDTVYWYQQGPGQDPQFLISFYEKMQSDKGSIPDRFSAQQFSDYHSELNMSSLELGDSALYFCASTQAGGSYEQYFGPGTRLTVT.

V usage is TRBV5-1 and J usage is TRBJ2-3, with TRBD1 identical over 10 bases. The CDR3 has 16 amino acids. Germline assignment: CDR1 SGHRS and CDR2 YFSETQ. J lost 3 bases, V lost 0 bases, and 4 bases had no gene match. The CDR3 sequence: CASSLGTGQGTDTQYF. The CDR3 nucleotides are TGCGCCAGCAGCTTGGGAACGGGACAGGGGACAGATACGCAGTATTTT.

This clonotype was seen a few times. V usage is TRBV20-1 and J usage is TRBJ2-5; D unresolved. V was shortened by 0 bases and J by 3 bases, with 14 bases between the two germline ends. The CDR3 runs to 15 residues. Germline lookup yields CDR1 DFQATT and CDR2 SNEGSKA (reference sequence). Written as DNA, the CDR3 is TGCAGTGCTAGAGACTGGGCCAGAGGAGAAGAGACCCAGTACTTC. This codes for CSARDWARGEETQYF.

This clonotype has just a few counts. The CDR3 DNA reads as TGTGCCAGCAGGGGAAGGGCGGGAGTAACCGGGGAGCTGTTTTTT. This sequence encodes CASRGRAGVTGELFF. The chain carries TRBV7-3 and TRBJ2-2; 7 nucleotides align to TRBD2. This CDR3 region has 15 residues. V shed 6 bases, J shed 5 bases, and the junction held 9 bases outside the gene matches. From germline, CDR1 is SGHTA and CDR2 FQGTGA.

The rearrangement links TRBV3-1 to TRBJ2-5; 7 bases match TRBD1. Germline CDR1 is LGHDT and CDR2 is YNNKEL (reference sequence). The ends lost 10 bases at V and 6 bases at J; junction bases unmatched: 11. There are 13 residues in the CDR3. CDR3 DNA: TGTGCCACCATTACAGGACAGGTGAAGACCCAGTACTTC. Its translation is CATITGQVKTQYF.

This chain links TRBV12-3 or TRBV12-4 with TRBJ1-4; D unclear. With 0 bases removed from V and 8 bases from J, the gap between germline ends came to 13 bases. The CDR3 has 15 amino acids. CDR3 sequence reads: CASSLAGRGHEKLFF. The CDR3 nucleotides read TGTGCCAGCAGTTTAGCGGGAAGAGGGCACGAAAAACTGTTTTTT.